This T cell receptor beta chain originates from a study of response to subunit inactivated influenza vaccine. Findings of the study overall: Authors suggested each seasonal influenza vaccination recruits few new T cells.

TCRdb analysed the RT-PCR reads with MiXCR anew, one entry per CDR3 protein. The sample contains 800,000 or so distinct CDR3 sequences, about 20% of which appear only once. Comment on this clonotype: Its antigen is undetermined.

The CDR3 is 15 residues long. CDR1 and CDR2 (germline): MGHDK, SYGVNS. Unmatched junction bases numbered 4, after V lost 3 bases and J lost 5 bases. The input for sequencing was PBMCs from blood, taken 5 days after vaccination. The gene calls are TRBV25-1 and TRBJ2-3; 11 bases agree with TRBD2. This clonotype was obtained from a man aged 50 or older who received an inactivated influenza vaccine. CDR3 in DNA: TGTGCCAGCAGTGAGCTAGCGGGAGGTCTAGATACGCAGTATTTT. Translated, it gives CASSELAGGLDTQYF.